What follows describes a single TCR beta chain. Its antigen remains undetermined. The input lacks base qualities; no much larger clone sits a single base away. This specimen belongs to a study of T-cell memory formation after mild COVID-19 (TCRdb year 2021). Background for the entire study: TCR sequence clusters from the two donors were found to be largely donor specific. Longitudinal TCRalpha and TCRbeta repertoire sequencing tracked T-cell clones expanding and contracting after mild COVID-19 in a couple of donors. Two young, previously healthy adult volunteers, one female and one male, were included in the cohort. General conclusions and limits of the study: The detection of some responding clones in pre-infection memory suggests that pre-existing cross-reactive memory T cells joined the SARS-CoV-2 response. The study included only a couple of mild cases, and larger cohorts that include severe cases with pre-infection samples were judged to be necessary. Balanced CD4/CD8 phenotypes were observed for clones contracting from day 15 to 85, whereas a bias towards CD4+ was observed for a second wave of clones expanding from day 15 to 37. SARS-CoV-2 specificity was not confirmed for the second-wave clones peaking on day 37. Contracting CD4+ clones appeared mostly in the CM and EM memory subsets, whereas CD8+ clones were enriched in EMRA.

PBMCs were isolated by Ficoll-Paque density gradient centrifugation. Clipping removes 0 bases from V and 9 bases from J, with 8 as the unmatched junction base count. Including cysteine and phenylalanine, the CDR3 has 14 amino acids. Just the 42-base CDR3 DNA is kept, in frame starting at base 1. Based on the germline V gene (reference sequence), the CDR1 and CDR2 sequences are DFQATT and SNEGSKA. TCRdb shows the sequencer as Illumina NovaSeq 6000. TCRalpha and TCRbeta cDNA libraries were constructed by 5'RACE with constant-segment primers, with sample barcodes and unique molecular identifiers being introduced. RNA was extracted from every sample with Trizol reagent. The libraries were amplified in two PCR steps, and the second step added a second sample barcode and Illumina TruSeq adapters. Libraries were sequenced on an Illumina NovaSeq with 2 x 150 bp paired-end reads. The original pipeline was this. Reads were demultiplexed and collapsed into UMI-guided consensus sequences with migec v1.2.7. Using mixcr v2.1.11, UMI consensuses were aligned to TRA and TRB V and J templates and then assembled into clonotypes. Clonotypes were classified as expanded or contracted when called significant by both edgeR and NoisET, with noise models trained on biological replicates. edgeR calls used a false discovery rate-adjusted p below 0.01 and a log2 fold-change threshold of 1. PCA with hierarchical clustering of max-normalized trajectories of the 1000 most abundant clonotypes was used as exploratory dynamics analysis. The CD4 or CD8 phenotype of responding clones was assigned using the separately sequenced CD4+ and CD8+ repertoires. TCRdb ran its own pipeline on the public reads, namely fastp trimming at Q25 and MiXCR clone calling, and kept in-frame beta chains. Here each entry gathers all rows of one CDR3 protein and keeps the most common genes and DNA. TCRdb, not the original authors, processed these V and J calls. The sample table records roughly 550,000 distinct CDR3 sequences; around 21% of these occur just once. Approximately 12% of the sample lies in the top ten.

In this chain, TRBV20-1 is recombined with TRBJ2-1; 7 bases in the middle match TRBD2. Sequencing was carried out using PBMCs or a T cell subset sorted from them (not recorded which). The clonotype originates from an adult woman who had mild COVID-19 (a few samples of this study predate the infection). The sample titles of this study are shuffled in the database, so cell type and time point are left out; the donor was told from shared clones. The CDR3 protein is CSARDGAGYGEQFF. The DNA sequence is as follows: TGCAGTGCTAGAGATGGAGCGGGATATGGTGAGCAGTTCTTC.